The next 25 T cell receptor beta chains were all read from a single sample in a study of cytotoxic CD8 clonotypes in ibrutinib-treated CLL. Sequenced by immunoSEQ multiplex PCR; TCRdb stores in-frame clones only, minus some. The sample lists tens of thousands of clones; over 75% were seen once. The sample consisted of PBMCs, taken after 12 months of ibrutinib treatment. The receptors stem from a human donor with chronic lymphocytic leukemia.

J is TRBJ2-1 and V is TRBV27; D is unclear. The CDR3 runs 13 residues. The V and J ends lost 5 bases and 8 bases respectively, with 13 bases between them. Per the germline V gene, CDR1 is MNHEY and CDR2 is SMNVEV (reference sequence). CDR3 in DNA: TGTGCCAGCAGTCGAGGCCCGTACGATGAGCAGTTCTTC. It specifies CASSRGPYDEQFF.

CDR3 sequence: CASSPPDLLETQYF. The CDR3 DNA sequence: TGCGCCAGCAGCCCCCCCGACCTCCTAGAGACCCAGTACTTC. The chain links TRBV5-1 to TRBJ2-5, with D hard to call. The CDR3 runs 14 residues. V was cut by 4 bases and J by 4 bases, with 14 bases left in between. Germline assignment: CDR1 SGHRS and CDR2 YFSETQ.

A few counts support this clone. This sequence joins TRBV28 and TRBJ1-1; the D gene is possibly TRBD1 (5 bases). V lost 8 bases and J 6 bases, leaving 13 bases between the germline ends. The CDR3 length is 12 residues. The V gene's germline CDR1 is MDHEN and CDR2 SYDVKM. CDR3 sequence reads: CASGTYPPEAFF. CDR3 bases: TGTGCCAGCGGGACCTACCCCCCTGAAGCTTTCTTT.

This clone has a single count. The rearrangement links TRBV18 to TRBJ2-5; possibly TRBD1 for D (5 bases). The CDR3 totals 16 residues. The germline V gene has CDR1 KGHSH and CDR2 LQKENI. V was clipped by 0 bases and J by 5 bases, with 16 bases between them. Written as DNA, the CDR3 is TGTGCCAGCTCACCACCTCAGGGCCAAAAAACGGAGACCCAGTACTTC. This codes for CASSPPQGQKTETQYF.

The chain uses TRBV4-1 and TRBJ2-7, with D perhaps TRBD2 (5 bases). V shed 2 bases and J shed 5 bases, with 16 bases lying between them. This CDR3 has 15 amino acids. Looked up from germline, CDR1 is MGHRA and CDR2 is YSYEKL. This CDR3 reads CASSQFSVDYHEQYF. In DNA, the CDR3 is TGCGCCAGCAGCCAATTCTCGGTAGACTACCACGAGCAGTACTTC.

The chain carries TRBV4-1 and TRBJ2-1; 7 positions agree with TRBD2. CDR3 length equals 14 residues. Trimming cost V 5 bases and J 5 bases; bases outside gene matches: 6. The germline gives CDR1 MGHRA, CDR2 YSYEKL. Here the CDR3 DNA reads TGCGCCAGCAGCATTCTAGCGGATCACAATGAGCAGTTCTTC. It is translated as CASSILADHNEQFF.

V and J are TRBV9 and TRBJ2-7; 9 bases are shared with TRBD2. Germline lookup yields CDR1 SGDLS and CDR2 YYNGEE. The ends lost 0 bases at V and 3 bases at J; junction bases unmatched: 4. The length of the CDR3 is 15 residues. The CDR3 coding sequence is TGTGCCAGCAGCGTAGGCGGGAGGGCCGTCTACGAGCAGTACTTC. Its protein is CASSVGGRAVYEQYF.

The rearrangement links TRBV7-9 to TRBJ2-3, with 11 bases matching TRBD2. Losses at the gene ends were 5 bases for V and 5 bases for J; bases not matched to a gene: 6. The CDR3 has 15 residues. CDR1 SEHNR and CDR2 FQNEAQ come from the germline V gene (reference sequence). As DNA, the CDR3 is TGTGCCAGCAGCCCGACTAGCGGGGATGAAGATACGCAGTATTTT. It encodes CASSPTSGDEDTQYF.

The CDR3 nucleotides are TGTGCCTGGAGTAGGTACAGCTCCTACGAGCAGTACTTC. Its translation: CAWSRYSSYEQYF. This chain uses TRBV30 with TRBJ2-7; D unclear. The CDR3 is 13 amino acids. Germline values: CDR1 GTSNPN, CDR2 SVGIG (reference sequence). Between the trimmed V and J ends, which lost 2 bases and 0 bases, there was a span of 8 bases.

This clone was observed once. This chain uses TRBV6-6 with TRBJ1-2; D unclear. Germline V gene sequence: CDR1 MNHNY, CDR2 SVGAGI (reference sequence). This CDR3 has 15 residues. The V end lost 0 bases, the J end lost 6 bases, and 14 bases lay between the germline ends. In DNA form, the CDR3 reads TGTGCCAGCAGTTACTCGGGTGTCCCAGCGGATGGCTACACCTTC. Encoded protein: CASSYSGVPADGYTF.

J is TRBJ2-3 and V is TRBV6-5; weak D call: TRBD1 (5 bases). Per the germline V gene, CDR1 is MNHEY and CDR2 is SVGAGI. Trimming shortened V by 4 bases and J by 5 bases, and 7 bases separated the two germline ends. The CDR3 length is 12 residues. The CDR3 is CASSSGKDTQYF. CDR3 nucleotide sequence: TGTGCCAGCAGTTCAGGGAAAGATACGCAGTATTTT.

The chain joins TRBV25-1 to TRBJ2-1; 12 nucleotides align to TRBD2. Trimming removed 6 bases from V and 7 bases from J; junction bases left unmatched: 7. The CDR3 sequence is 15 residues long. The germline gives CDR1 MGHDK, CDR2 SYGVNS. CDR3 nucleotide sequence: TGTGCCAGCAGGCAACGACTAGCGGGAGAAAATGAGCAGTTCTTC. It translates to CASRQRLAGENEQFF.

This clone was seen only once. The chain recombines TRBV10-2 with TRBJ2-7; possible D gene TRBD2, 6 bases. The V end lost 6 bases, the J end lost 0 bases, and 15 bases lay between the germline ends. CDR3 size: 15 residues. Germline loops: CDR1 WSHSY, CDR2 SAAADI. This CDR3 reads CASRRGLGGSYEQYF. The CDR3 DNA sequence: TGCGCCAGCAGGCGGGGACTGGGGGGCTCCTACGAGCAGTACTTC.

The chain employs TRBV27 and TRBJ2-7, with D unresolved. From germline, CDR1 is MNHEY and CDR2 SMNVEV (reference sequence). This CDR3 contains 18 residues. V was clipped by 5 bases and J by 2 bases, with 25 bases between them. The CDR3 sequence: CASSPRNLAFGTTYEQYF. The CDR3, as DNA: TGTGCCAGCAGTCCACGAAACCTGGCCTTCGGAACCACCTACGAGCAGTACTTC.

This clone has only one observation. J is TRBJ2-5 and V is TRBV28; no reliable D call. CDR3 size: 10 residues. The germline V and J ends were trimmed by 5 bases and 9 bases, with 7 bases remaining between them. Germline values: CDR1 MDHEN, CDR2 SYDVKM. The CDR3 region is CASSIRPQYF. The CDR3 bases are TGTGCCAGCAGTATTCGCCCCCAGTACTTC.

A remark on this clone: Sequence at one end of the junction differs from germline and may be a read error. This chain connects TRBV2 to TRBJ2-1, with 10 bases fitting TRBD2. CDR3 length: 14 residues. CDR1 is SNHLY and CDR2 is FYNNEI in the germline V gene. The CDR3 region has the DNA TGTGCCAGCATTGAAAGACTAGCGGGTTCGGAGCAGTTCTTC. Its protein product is CASIERLAGSEQFF.

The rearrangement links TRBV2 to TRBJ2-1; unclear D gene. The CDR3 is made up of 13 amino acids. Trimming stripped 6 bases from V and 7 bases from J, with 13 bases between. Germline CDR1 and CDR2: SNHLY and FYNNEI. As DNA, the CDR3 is TGTGCCAGCAGGTGGGTAGTCGGGAATGAGCAGTTCTTC. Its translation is CASRWVVGNEQFF.

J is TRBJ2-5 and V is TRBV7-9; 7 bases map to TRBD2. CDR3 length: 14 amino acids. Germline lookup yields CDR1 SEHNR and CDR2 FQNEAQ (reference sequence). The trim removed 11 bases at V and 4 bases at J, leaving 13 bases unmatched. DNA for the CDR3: TGTGCCTTAAAGAGGACTAGTTCAGGAGAGACCCAGTACTTC. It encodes CALKRTSSGETQYF.

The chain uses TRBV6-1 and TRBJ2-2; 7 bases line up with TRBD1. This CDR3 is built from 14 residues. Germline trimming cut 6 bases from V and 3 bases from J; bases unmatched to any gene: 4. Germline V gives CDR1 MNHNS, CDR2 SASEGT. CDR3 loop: CASRSTGYTGELFF. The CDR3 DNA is TGTGCCAGCAGGTCGACAGGGTACACCGGGGAGCTGTTTTTT.

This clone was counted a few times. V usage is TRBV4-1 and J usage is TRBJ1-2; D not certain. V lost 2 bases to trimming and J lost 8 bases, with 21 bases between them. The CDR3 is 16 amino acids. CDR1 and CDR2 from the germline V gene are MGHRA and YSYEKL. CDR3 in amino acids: CASSQPGSVIQRGYTF. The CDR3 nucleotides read TGCGCCAGCAGCCAACCAGGTTCTGTGATTCAGAGGGGCTACACCTTC.

CDR3 sequence (DNA): TGTGCCAGCAGCAAAGCGGGGGGGCTTTACACAGATACGCAGTATTTT. Its translation: CASSKAGGLYTDTQYF. This chain joins TRBV21-1 and TRBJ2-3; TRBD2 is the table's D call and was not checked against the DNA. TRBV21-1 is termed a pseudogene. The CDR3 has 16 amino acids.

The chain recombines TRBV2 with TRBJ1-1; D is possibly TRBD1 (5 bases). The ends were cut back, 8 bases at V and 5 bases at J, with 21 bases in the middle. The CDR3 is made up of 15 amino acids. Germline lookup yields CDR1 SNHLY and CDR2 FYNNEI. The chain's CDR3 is CASAGSRTGNTEAFF. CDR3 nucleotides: TGTGCCAGCGCAGGGTCCCGGACGGGAAATACTGAAGCTTTCTTT.

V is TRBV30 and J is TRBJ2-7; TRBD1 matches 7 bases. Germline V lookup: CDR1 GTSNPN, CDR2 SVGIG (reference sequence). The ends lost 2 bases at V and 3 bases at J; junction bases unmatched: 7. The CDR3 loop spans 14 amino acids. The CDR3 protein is CAWSPTGPNYEQYF. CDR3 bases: TGTGCCTGGAGTCCGACAGGGCCCAACTACGAGCAGTACTTC.

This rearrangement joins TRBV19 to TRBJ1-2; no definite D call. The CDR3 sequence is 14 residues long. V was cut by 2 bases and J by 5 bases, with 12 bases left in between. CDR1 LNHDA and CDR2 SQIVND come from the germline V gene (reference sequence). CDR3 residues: CASSIKTPVYGYTF. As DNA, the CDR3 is TGTGCCAGTAGTATAAAAACTCCAGTGTATGGCTACACCTTC.

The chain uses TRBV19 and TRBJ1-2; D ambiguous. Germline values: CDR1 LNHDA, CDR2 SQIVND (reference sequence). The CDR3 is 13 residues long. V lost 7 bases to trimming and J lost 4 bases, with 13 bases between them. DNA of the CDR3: TGTGCCAGTACCTCCGGCAATCTCTATGGCTACACCTTC. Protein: CASTSGNLYGYTF.